The 5 T cell receptor beta chains in this list originate from one sample, sequenced in a study of OX40 agonist ivuxolimab in advanced cancers. The method was the immunoSEQ multiplex PCR assay. TCRdb's version of the immuneACCESS table is confined to in-frame rearrangements and falls short of the full clone set. An unresolved V gene accounts for under half of the shortfall where checked; the remainder is of unknown origin. Across this sample there are 60,000 or so clones, with 90% to 95% seen only once. The ten largest clonotypes hold about 19% of the sample. This specimen consisted of CD4+ or CD8+ T cells sorted from blood, obtained in a trial of the OX40 agonist ivuxolimab. Every receptor here comes from an adult with an advanced solid tumor such as melanoma, head and neck, liver or kidney cancer.

The chain recombines TRBV28 with TRBJ1-5; D uncertain. The CDR3 sequence is 11 residues long. V lost 3 bases, J lost 5 bases, and 2 bases lay in between. Germline lookup yields CDR1 MDHEN and CDR2 SYDVKM. The CDR3 nucleotides are TGTGCCAGCAGTTTCGATCAGCCCCAGCATTTT. This sequence encodes CASSFDQPQHF.

The chain carries TRBV28 and TRBJ1-2; the D is unclear. Trimming shortened V by 7 bases and J by 5 bases, and 17 bases separated the two germline ends. The germline V gene has CDR1 MDHEN and CDR2 SYDVKM. The CDR3 totals 14 residues. The CDR3 DNA follows: TGTGCCAGCAAGGAAGGGTACCTAGGGTATGGCTACACCTTC. As protein: CASKEGYLGYGYTF.

The chain employs TRBV28 and TRBJ2-7; the D is unclear. The V end lost 5 bases, the J end lost 7 bases, and 12 bases lay between the germline ends. The CDR3 contains 12 residues. Per germline, CDR1 MDHEN and CDR2 SYDVKM. In DNA, the CDR3 is TGTGCCAGCAGTCTAACACGACGGGAGCAGTACTTC. It codes for CASSLTRREQYF. The whole variable domain, filled in from reference TRBV28 and TRBJ2-7, reads DVKVTQSSRYLVKRTGEKVFLECVQDMDHENMFWYRQDPGLGLRLIYFSYDVKMKEKGDIPEGYSVSREKKERFSLILESASTNQTSMYLCASSLTRREQYFGPGTRLTVT.

The genes are TRBV9 and TRBJ2-1; TRBD2 matches 8 bases. The CDR3 contains 16 residues. V gave up 4 bases and J gave up 3 bases; unmatched junction bases: 9. The germline V gene encodes CDR1 SGDLS and CDR2 YYNGEE. The CDR3 spells CASSSPLAGNYNEQFF. The DNA for the CDR3 is TGTGCCAGCAGCTCCCCCTTAGCGGGAAACTACAATGAGCAGTTCTTC. The full variable domain, rest sourced from reference TRBV9 and TRBJ2-1, is DSGVTQTPKHLITATGQRVTLRCSPRSGDLSVYWYQQSLDQGLQFLIQYYNGEERAKGNILERFSAQQFPDLHSELNLSSLELGDSALYFCASSSPLAGNYNEQFFGPGTRLTVL.

The chain has TRBV9 and TRBJ2-1; weak D call: TRBD2 (5 bases). The V and J ends lost 2 bases and 10 bases respectively, with 10 bases between them. Germline V lookup: CDR1 SGDLS, CDR2 YYNGEE. CDR3 length: 12 amino acids. CDR3 amino acids: CASSVLAGEQFF. As DNA, the CDR3 is TGTGCCAGCAGCGTTCTAGCTGGAGAGCAGTTCTTC.